This T cell receptor (beta chain) stems from a study of blood T cell repertoires in COVID-19 (dated by TCRdb to the early 2020s). With respect to the entire study: Collaborator samples came from the United States, Italy and Spain and covered acute and convalescent phases of COVID-19. The repertoires were released in a freely available public database intended as a resource for research on the immune response to SARS-CoV-2. HLA class I and class II types, where available, came from metadata supplied by the sample provider rather than from assay-based typing. The samples were drawn from the first 160 participants of the ongoing ImmuneRACE study and from 1,254 subjects provided by 6 global collaborators. The material from the prospective study consisted of cDNA or gDNA derived from T cells, B-cell-depleted T cells, or PBMCs. The sample metadata nearly always contained a de-identified subject ID, COVID-19 status, age in years and sex. Deeply sampled blood TCRbeta repertoires from subjects exposed to, actively infected with, or recovered from COVID-19 were included in the dataset. Findings and caveats that apply to the study as a whole: The quantity of clinical and demographic metadata differed by source and by participant and was supplied without curation.

Each collaborating institution followed its own protocols to collect whole blood in K2EDTA tubes. Collaborator samples were shipped for TCRbeta analysis as frozen whole blood, isolated PBMCs, or DNA extracted from either sample type. The immunoSEQ Assay, a bias-controlled multiplex PCR, was used to amplify TCRbeta CDR3 regions from genomic DNA. For the original study's pipeline: The number of nucleated cells in each sample was estimated by amplification of reference gene primers within the assay. Sequence reads were collapsed and filtered to measure the absolute abundance of every unique TCRbeta CDR3 rearrangement. Productive Simpson clonality was computed per sample as the square root of Simpson's diversity index over productive rearrangements. Drawn from immuneACCESS, this table holds only the in-frame rearrangements with V and J called that TCRdb kept. Clones are partly lost; checked studies trace under half to an unresolved V gene and leave the rest unexplained. The V and J calls and the clone size are those of that table, but D and trimming were determined from the DNA. This sample gives about 41,000 clones in total; about 83% of them show up just once. The biggest ten clones account for around 40% of the sample.

In the case of this clone: Which antigen it targets is not known. No base quality values were provided; no much bigger clone lies one nucleotide off.

From its cysteine to its phenylalanine, the CDR3 spans 16 amino acids. The kept DNA is CDR3 alone, 48 bases in frame from the first base. The junction carries 11 bases between V and J, which are trimmed by 0 bases and 0 bases respectively. The germline V gene encodes CDR1 MRHNA and CDR2 SNTAGT. This receptor was taken from a woman aged 80 or older with acute or convalescent COVID-19. Material: peripheral blood. Recombination connected TRBV6-4 to TRBJ1-2; the D gene is possibly TRBD1, with 6 bases matching. CDR3 reads: CASSDSYRDANYGYTF. The sequence in DNA is TGTGCCAGCAGTGACTCCTACAGGGATGCTAACTATGGCTACACCTTC.